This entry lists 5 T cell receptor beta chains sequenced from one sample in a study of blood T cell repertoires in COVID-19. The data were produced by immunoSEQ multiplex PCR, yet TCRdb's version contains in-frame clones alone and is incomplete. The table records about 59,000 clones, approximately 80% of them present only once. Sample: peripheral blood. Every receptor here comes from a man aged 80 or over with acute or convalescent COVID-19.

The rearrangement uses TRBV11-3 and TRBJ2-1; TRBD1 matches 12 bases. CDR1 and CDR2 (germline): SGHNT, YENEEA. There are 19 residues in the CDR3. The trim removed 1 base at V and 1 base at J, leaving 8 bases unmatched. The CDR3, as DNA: TGTGCCAGCAGCTTAGGTCGGGACAGGGGGCTGAGTTCCTACAATGAGCAGTTCTTC. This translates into CASSLGRDRGLSSYNEQFF.

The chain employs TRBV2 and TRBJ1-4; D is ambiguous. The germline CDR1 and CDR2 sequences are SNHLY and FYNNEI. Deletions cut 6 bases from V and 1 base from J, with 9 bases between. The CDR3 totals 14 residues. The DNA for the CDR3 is TGTGCCAGCAGGGAGGACCGAACTAATGAAAAACTGTTTTTT. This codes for CASREDRTNEKLFF. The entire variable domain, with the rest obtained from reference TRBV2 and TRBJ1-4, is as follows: EPEVTQTPSHQVTQMGQEVILRCVPISNHLYFYWYRQILGQKVEFLVSFYNNEISEKSEIFDDQFSVERPDGSNFTLKIRSTKLEDSAMYFCASREDRTNEKLFFGSGTQLSVL.

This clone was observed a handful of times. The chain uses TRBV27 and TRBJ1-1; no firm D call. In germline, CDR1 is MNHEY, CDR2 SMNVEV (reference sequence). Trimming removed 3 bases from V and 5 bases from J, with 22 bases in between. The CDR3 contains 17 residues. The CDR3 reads CASSFSGVVGGSTEAFF. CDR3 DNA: TGTGCCAGCAGTTTCTCTGGAGTGGTGGGAGGGAGTACTGAAGCTTTCTTT.

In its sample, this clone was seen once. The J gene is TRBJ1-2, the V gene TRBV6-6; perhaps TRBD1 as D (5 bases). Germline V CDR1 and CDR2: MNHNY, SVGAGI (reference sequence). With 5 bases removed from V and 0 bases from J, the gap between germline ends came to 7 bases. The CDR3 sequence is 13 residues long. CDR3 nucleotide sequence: TGTGCCAGCAGTAAGGACACTAACTATGGCTACACCTTC. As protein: CASSKDTNYGYTF.

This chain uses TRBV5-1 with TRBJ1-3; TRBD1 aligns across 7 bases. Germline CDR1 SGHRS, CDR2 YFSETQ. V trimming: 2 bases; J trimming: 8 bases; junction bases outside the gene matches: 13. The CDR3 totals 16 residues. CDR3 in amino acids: CASSFQGDSAADTIYF. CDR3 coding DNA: TGCGCCAGCAGCTTCCAAGGGGACAGTGCGGCGGACACCATATATTTT.